This is a list of T cell receptor beta chains from one sample in a study of cytomegalovirus exposure and HLA in healthy donors. Assay used: immunoSEQ multiplex PCR; TCRdb lists only in-frame clones, some missing. This table has some 160,000 clones, about 85% appearing once. Sequencing was performed on PBMCs. The receptor set was obtained from a man aged 18 to 29 in good health and CMV-seronegative. CDR3s include the opening cysteine and the closing phenylalanine or tryptophan. D genes are given only for firm matches. Clone sizes are given selectively: once, few, many, or a class where the clone is expanded.

CDR3 protein,CDR3 DNA,V gene,clone size,D gene,J gene
CATSRGAMDTEAFF,TGTGCCACCAGCAGAGGGGCCATGGACACTGAAGCTTTCTTT,TRBV15,.,.,TRBJ1-1
CASSWITGAQGNQPQHF,TGTGCCAGCAGTTGGATTACAGGGGCGCAAGGCAATCAGCCCCAGCATTTT,TRBV28,.,TRBD1,TRBJ1-5
CASSWAGVGPPEAFF,TGTGCCAGCAGCTGGGCGGGGGTAGGGCCACCTGAAGCTTTCTTT,TRBV11-1,.,.,TRBJ1-1
CASSQAYYGYTF,TGTGCCAGCAGCCAAGCGTACTATGGCTACACCTTC,TRBV14,.,.,TRBJ1-2
CASSATGGSSYGYTF,TGTGCCAGCAGCGCGACAGGCGGCAGTTCCTATGGCTACACCTTC,TRBV7-3,once,.,TRBJ1-2
CASSPEVAKYNEQFF,TGTGCCAGCAGCCCCGAAGTAGCGAAGTACAATGAGCAGTTCTTC,TRBV2,.,.,TRBJ2-1
CASNKDTLSYNEQFF,TGTGCCAGCAACAAGGACACCCTCTCCTACAATGAGCAGTTCTTC,TRBV2,.,.,TRBJ2-1
CASSIPGSSSYEQYF,TGTGCCAGTAGTATCCCCGGGTCTAGCTCCTACGAGCAGTACTTC,TRBV19,.,.,TRBJ2-7
CATSSPRGAGGYNEQFF,TGTGCCACCAGCAGTCCCCGGGGAGCGGGGGGTTACAATGAGCAGTTCTTC,TRBV15,.,TRBD2,TRBJ2-1
CASSIVQETQYF,TGCGCCAGCAGTATAGTACAGGAGACCCAGTACTTC,TRBV5-1,.,.,TRBJ2-5
CASSTAGGTSIETQYF,TGTGCCAGCAGCACTGCTGGGGGGACTAGCATAGAGACCCAGTACTTC,TRBV7-3,few,TRBD2,TRBJ2-5
CASSGRATGSGGEQYF,TGTGCCAGCAGCGGCCGAGCGACGGGCTCGGGGGGGGAGCAGTACTTC,TRBV6-6,.,TRBD2,TRBJ2-5
CASGGVSSYNEQFF,TGTGCCTCGGGAGGGGTGAGCTCCTACAATGAGCAGTTCTTC,TRBV2,.,TRBD2,TRBJ2-1